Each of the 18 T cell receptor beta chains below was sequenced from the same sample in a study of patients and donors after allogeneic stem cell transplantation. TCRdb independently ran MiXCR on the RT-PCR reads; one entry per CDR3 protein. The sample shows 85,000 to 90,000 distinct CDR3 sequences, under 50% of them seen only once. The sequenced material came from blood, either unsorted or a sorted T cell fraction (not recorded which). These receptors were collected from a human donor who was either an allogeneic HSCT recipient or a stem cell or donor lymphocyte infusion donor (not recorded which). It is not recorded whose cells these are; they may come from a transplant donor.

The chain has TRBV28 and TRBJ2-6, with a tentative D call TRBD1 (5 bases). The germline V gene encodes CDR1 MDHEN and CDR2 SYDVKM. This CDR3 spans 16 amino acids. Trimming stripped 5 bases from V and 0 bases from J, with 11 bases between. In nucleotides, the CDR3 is TGTGCCAGCAGTCCGACAGTTACCTCTGGGGCCAACGTCCTGACTTTC. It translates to CASSPTVTSGANVLTF.

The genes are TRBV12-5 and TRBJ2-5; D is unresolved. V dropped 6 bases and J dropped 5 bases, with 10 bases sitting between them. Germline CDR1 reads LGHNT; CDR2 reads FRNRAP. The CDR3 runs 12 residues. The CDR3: CASGTPWETQYF. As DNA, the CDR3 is TGTGCTAGTGGCACTCCGTGGGAGACCCAGTACTTC.

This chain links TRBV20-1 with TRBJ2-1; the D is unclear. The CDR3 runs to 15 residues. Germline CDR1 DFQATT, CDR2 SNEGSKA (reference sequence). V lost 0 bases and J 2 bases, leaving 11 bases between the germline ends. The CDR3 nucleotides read TGCAGTGCTAGAGATACTCAAGCCGCCTACAATGAGCAGTTCTTC. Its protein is CSARDTQAAYNEQFF.

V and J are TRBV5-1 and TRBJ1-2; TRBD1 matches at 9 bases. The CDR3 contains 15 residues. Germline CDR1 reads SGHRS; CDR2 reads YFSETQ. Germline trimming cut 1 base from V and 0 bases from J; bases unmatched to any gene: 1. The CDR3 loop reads CASSLTGGSNYGYTF. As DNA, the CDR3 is TGCGCCAGCAGCTTGACAGGGGGCTCTAACTATGGCTACACCTTC. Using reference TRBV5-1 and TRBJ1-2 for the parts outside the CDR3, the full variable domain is KAGVTQTPRYLIKTRGQQVTLSCSPISGHRSVSWYQQTPGQGLQFLFEYFSETQRNKGNFPGRFSGRQFSNSRSEMNVSTLELGDSALYLCASSLTGGSNYGYTFGSGTRLTVV.

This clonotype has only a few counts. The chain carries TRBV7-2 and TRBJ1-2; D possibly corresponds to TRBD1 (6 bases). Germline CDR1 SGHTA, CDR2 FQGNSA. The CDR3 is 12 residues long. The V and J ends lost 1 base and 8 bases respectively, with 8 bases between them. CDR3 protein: CASSLDGGGYTF. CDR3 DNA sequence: TGTGCCAGCAGCTTAGACGGGGGCGGCTACACCTTC. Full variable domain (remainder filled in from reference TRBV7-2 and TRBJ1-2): GAGVSQSPSNKVTEKGKDVELRCDPISGHTALYWYRQSLGQGLEFLIYFQGNSAPDKSGLPSDRFSAERTGGSVSTLTIQRTQQEDSAVYLCASSLDGGGYTFGSGTRLTVV.

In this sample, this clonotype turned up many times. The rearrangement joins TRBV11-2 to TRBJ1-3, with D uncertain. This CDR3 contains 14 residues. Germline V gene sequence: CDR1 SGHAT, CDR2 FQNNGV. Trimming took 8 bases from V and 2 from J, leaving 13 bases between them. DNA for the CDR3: TGTGCCAGCTCCCCGCTAGCACCTGGAAACACCATATATTTT. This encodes CASSPLAPGNTIYF.

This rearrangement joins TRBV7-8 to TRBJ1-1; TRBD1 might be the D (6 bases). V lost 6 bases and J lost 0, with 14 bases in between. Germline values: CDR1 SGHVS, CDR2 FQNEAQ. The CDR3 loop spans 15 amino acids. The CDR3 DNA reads TGTGCCAGCAGTTTACAGGGAAGTCTGAACACTGAAGCTTTCTTT. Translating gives CASSLQGSLNTEAFF.

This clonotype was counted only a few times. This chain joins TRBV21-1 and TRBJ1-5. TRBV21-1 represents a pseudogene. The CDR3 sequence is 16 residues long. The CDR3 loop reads CASSRKRLTPNQPQHF. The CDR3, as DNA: TGTGCCAGCAGCCGAAAGCGGTTGACACCGAATCAGCCCCAGCATTTT.

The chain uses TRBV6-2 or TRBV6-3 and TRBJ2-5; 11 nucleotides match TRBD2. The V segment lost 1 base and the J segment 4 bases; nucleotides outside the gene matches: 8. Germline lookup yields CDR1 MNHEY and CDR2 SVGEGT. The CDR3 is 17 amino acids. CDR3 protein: CASSYWVAGGLRETQYF. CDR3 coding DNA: TGTGCCAGCAGTTACTGGGTAGCGGGAGGGCTACGAGAGACCCAGTACTTC.

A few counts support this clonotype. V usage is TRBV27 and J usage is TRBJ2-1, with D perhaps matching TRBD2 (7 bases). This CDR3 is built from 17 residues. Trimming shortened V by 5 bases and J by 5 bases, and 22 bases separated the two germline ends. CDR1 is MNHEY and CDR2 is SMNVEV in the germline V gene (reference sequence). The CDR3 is CASSPHTGTNNDNEQFF. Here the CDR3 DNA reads TGTGCCAGCAGTCCTCACACAGGGACTAATAACGACAATGAGCAGTTCTTC.

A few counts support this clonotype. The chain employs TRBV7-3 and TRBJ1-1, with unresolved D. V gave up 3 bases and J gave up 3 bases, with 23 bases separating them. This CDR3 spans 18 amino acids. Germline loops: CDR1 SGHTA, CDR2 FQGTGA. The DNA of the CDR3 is TGTGCCAGCAGCTTTTTTTCGGCCGGACTGGCGGGAGACACTGAAGCTTTCTTT. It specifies CASSFFSAGLAGDTEAFF.

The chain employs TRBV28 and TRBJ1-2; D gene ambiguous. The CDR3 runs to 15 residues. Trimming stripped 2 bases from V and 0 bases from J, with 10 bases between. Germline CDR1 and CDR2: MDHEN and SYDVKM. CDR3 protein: CASSLMAGANYGYTF. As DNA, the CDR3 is TGTGCCAGCAGTTTAATGGCAGGAGCTAACTATGGCTACACCTTC.

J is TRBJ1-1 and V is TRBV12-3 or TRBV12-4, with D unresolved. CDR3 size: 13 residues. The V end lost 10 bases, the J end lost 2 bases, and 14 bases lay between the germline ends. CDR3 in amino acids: CAISALLNTEAFF. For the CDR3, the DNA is TGTGCCATCTCTGCCTTGCTTAACACTGAAGCTTTCTTT.

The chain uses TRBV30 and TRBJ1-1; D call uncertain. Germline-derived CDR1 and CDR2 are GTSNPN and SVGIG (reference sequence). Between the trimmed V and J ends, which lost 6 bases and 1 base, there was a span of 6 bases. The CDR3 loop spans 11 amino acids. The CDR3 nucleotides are TGTGCCTGTGAGAGGAACACTGAAGCTTTCTTT. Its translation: CACERNTEAFF.

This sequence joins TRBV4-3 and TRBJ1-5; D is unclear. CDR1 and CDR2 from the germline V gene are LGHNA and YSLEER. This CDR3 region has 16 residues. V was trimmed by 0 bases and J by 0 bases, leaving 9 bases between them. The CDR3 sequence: CASSQEKEYSNQPQHF. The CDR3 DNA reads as TGCGCCAGCAGCCAAGAAAAAGAGTATAGCAATCAGCCCCAGCATTTT.

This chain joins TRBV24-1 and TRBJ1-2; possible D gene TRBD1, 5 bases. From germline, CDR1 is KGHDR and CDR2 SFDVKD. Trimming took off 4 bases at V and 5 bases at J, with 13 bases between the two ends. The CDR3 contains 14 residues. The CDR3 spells CATSDHEGIYGYTF. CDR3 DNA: TGTGCCACCAGTGACCACGAGGGGATTTATGGCTACACCTTC.

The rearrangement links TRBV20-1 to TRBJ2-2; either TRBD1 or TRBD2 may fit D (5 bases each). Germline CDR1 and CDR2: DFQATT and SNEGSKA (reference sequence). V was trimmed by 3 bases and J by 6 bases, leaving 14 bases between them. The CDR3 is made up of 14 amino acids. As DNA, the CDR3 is TGCAGTGCTAGGGGGGAAGAAGTCCCCGGGGAGCTGTTTTTT. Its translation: CSARGEEVPGELFF.

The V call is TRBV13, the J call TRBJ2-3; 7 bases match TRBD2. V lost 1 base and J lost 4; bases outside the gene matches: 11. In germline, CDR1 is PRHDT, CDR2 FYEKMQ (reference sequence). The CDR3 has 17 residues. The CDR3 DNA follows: TGTGCCAGCAGCTTAGTGGACGGGAGGCCATATTCAGATACGCAGTATTTT. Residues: CASSLVDGRPYSDTQYF.